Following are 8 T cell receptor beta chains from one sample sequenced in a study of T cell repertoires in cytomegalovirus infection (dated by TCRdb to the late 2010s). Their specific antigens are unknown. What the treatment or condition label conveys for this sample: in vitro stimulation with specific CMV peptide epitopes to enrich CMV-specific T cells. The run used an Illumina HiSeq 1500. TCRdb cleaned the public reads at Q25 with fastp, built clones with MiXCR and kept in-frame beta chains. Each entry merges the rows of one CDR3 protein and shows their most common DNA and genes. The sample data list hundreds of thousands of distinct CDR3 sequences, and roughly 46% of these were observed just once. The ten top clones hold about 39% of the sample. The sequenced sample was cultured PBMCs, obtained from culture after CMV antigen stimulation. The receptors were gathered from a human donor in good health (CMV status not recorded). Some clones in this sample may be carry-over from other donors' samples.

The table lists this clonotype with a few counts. CDR3 protein: CASSLRDSQETQYF. In DNA form, the CDR3 reads TGTGCCAGCAGCCTCCGGGACTCACAAGAGACCCAGTACTTC. The chain couples TRBV7-2 to TRBJ2-5; D is perhaps TRBD2 (6 bases). V lost 5 bases and J 2 bases, leaving 12 bases between the germline ends. Germline CDR1 and CDR2: SGHTA and FQGNSA. The CDR3 extends over 14 amino acids.

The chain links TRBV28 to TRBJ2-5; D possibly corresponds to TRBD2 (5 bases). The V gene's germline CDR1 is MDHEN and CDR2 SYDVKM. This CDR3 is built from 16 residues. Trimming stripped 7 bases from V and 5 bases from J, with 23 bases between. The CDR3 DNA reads TGTGCCAGCACCGGCGGGTACCTAGGGAGTAGGGAGACCCAGTACTTC. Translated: CASTGGYLGSRETQYF.

CDR3: CASSLPSGGNNEQFF. DNA for the CDR3: TGTGCCAGCAGCTTGCCCAGCGGGGGGAACAATGAGCAGTTCTTC. V and J are TRBV5-6 and TRBJ2-1, with 9 positions matching TRBD2. Trimming took 1 base from V and 5 from J; bases not matched to a gene: 4. This CDR3 has 15 residues. The germline CDR1 and CDR2 sequences are SGHDT and YYEEEE.

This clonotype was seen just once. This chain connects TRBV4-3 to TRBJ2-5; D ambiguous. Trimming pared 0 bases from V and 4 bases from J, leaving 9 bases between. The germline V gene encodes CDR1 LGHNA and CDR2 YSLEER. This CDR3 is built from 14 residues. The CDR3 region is CASSQDRVGETQYF. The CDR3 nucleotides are TGCGCCAGCAGCCAAGATAGAGTGGGAGAGACCCAGTACTTC.

The CDR3 region has the DNA TGTGCCAGCAGCGCCAGCGGAGGGCCTACCTACAATGAGCAGTTCTTC. It codes for CASSASGGPTYNEQFF. The chain couples TRBV7-9 to TRBJ2-1; D might be TRBD2 (6 bases). The CDR3 spans 16 residues. Germline assignment: CDR1 SEHNR and CDR2 FQNEAQ (reference sequence). V was shortened by 5 bases and J by 2 bases, with 16 bases between the two germline ends.

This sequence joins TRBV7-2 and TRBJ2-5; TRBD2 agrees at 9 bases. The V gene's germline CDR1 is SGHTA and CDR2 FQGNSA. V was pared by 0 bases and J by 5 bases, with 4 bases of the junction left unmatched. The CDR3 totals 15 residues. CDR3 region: CASSLAKRGAETQYF. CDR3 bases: TGTGCCAGCAGCTTAGCGAAGCGGGGGGCGGAGACCCAGTACTTC. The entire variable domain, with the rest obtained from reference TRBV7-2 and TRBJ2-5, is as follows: GAGVSQSPSNKVTEKGKDVELRCDPISGHTALYWYRQSLGQGLEFLIYFQGNSAPDKSGLPSDRFSAERTGGSVSTLTIQRTQQEDSAVYLCASSLAKRGAETQYFGPGTRLLVL.

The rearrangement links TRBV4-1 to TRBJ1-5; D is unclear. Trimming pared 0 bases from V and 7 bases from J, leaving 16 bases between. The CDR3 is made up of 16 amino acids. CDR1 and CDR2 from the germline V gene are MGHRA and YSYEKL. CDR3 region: CASSQEILGGQQPQHF. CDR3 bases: TGCGCCAGCAGCCAAGAGATCTTAGGCGGGCAGCAGCCCCAGCATTTT.

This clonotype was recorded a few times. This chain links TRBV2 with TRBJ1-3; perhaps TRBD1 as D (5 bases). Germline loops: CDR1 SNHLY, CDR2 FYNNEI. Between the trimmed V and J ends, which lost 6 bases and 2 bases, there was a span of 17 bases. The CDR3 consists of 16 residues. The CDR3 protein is CASRTLGVTAGNTIYF. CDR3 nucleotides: TGTGCCAGCAGGACCCTTGGGGTGACAGCTGGAAACACCATATATTTT.